Following are 6 T cell receptor beta chains from one sample sequenced in a study of early T cells in non-severe SARS-CoV-2 infection. TCRdb reanalysed the 5' RACE reads using MiXCR and keeps one entry per CDR3 protein. The table shows 85,000 to 120,000 distinct CDR3 sequences, with around 12% occurring only once. Sample: whole blood. These receptor sequences come from an adult who was a healthcare worker with PCR-confirmed SARS-CoV-2 infection or an uninfected control (not recorded which).

This clonotype was recorded a few times. The CDR3 nucleotides read TGTGCCAGCAGCTCGGACAGAAACACCATATATTTT. Residues: CASSSDRNTIYF. The V call is TRBV7-8, the J call TRBJ1-3; the D gene is possibly TRBD1 (5 bases). Trimming took 4 bases from V and 5 from J, leaving 6 bases between them. CDR3 length: 12 residues. Per the germline V gene, CDR1 is SGHVS and CDR2 is FQNEAQ. Variable domain in full (rest from reference TRBV7-8 and TRBJ1-3): GAGVSQSPRYKVAKRGQDVALRCDPISGHVSLFWYQQALGQGPEFLTYFQNEAQLDKSGLPSDRFFAERPEGSVSTLKIQRTQQEDSAVYLCASSSDRNTIYFGEGSWLTVV.

This clonotype has at least ten counts. V and J are TRBV6-5 and TRBJ1-3; D call uncertain. There are 14 residues in the CDR3. V was trimmed by 4 bases and J by 0 bases, leaving 7 bases between them. Per the germline V gene, CDR1 is MNHEY and CDR2 is SVGAGI. CDR3 in amino acids: CASSSTVSGNTIYF. The CDR3 coding sequence is TGTGCCAGCAGTTCAACGGTCTCTGGAAACACCATATATTTT.

About this clonotype: The junction shows a germline mismatch at one end, possibly a read error. V and J are TRBV7-9 and TRBJ1-6; D is uncertain. Germline V gene lookup returns CDR1 SEHNR and CDR2 FQNEAQ (reference sequence). The CDR3 is 14 amino acids. The CDR3 DNA sequence: TGTGTCAGCAGCTTTTCCCAGAATAATTCACCCCTCCACTTT. Protein product: CVSSFSQNNSPLHF.

This rearrangement joins TRBV10-1 to TRBJ2-3, with D perhaps TRBD1 (6 bases). Germline CDR1 and CDR2: WNHNN and SYGVQD (reference sequence). V was clipped by 4 bases and J by 4 bases, with 15 bases between them. This CDR3 region has 15 residues. CDR3 nucleotide sequence: TGCGCCAGCAGTGCGGGCAGGGGATTTTCAGATACGCAGTATTTT. As protein: CASSAGRGFSDTQYF.

The CDR3 DNA is TGCGCCAGCGCCTCAGAGGCGAGGGAGCAGTACTTC. The encoded protein is CASASEAREQYF. J is TRBJ2-7 and V is TRBV23-1; D remains unclear. TRBV23-1 is an open reading frame whose function is uncertain. This CDR3 has 12 amino acids. The V and J ends lost 8 bases and 7 bases respectively, with 15 bases between them.

V and J are TRBV18 and TRBJ2-5; tentatively, D is TRBD1 or TRBD2 (6 bases each). The CDR3 runs to 14 residues. Germline assignment: CDR1 KGHSH and CDR2 LQKENI. V dropped 6 bases and J dropped 3 bases, with 14 bases sitting between them. This CDR3 reads CASSLQGRKETQYF. Written as DNA, the CDR3 is TGTGCCAGCTCGCTCCAGGGGAGGAAAGAGACCCAGTACTTC.